This T cell receptor (beta chain) stems from a study of Ad26.COV2.S vaccination and SARS-CoV-2 variants. Turning to the study itself: A COV1001 Ad26.COV2.S trial-arm participant provided the sample.

Stated treatment: 15 to 20 received Ad26.COV2.S at low or high dose, single or two shots; a few received placebo; per-sample allocation not given. Samples analyzed were those drawn on day 63 after the first vaccine or placebo injection. The administered vaccine (an Ad26 vector) expressed Wuhan-strain SARS-CoV-2 spike. Libraries were prepared by immunoSEQ multiplex PCR; TCRdb keeps only in-frame clonotypes and omits some of them. The sample has 350,000 to 400,000 clones, around 85% seen once. Study-wide results and caveats: Considerable breadth of spike-specific CD8+ and CD4+ T cell responses has reportedly been documented following vaccination. Vaccine and placebo recipients had comparable breadth of non-spike TCRs.

Notes on this clone: No antigen is known for it.

Germline assignment: CDR1 SNHLY and CDR2 FYNNEI. V shed 1 base and J shed 1 base, with 10 bases lying between them. This CDR3 contains 15 residues. The J gene is TRBJ1-1, the V gene TRBV2; D call uncertain. The starting material was peripheral blood, obtained in a trial of Ad26.COV2.S vaccine versus placebo. The receptor was isolated from a person aged 18-65 years who received the Ad26.COV2.S COVID-19 vaccine or a placebo. CDR3: CASSEEREWNTEAFF. The CDR3 DNA reads as TGTGCCAGCAGTGAAGAGAGGGAATGGAACACTGAAGCTTTCTTT.